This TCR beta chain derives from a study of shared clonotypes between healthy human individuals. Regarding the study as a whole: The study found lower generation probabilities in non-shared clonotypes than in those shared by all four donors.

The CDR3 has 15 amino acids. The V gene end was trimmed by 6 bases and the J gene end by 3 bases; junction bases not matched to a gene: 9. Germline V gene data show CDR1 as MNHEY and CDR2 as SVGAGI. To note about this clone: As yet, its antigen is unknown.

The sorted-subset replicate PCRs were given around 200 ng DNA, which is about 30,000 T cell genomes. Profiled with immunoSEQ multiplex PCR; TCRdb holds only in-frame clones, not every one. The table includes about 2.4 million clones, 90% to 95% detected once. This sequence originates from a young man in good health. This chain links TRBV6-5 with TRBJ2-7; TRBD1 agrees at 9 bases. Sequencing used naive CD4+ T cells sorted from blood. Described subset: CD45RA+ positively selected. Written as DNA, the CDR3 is TGTGCCAGCAGCCCCCACCGGGACAGGGACTACGAGCAGTACTTC. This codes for CASSPHRDRDYEQYF.